This T cell receptor beta chain was profiled in a study of CD8+CD57+ T cells in acquired aplastic anemia. The CDR3 contains 13 residues. In germline, CDR1 is SQVTM, CDR2 ANQGSEA. With V trimmed by 7 bases and J by 2 bases, 3 bases remained unmatched. This clonotype appeared a few times. CDR3 and TCR beta VDJ profiling relied on genomic DNA as the template. TCRdb fed the reads into MiXCR, producing one record per CDR3 protein. The table records 100,000 to 150,000 distinct CDR3 sequences, less than 45% of them present only once. The clonotype originates from a human donor in good health, serving as a control. This sequence joins TRBV29-1 and TRBJ1-1; 11 bases fit TRBD1. The sample comprised sorted CD4+, CD8+, or CD8+CD57+ T cells (not recorded which) from PBMCs. Written as DNA, the CDR3 is TGCAGCGGGGGACAGGGGGAAAACACTGAAGCTTTCTTT. Its protein product is CSGGQGENTEAFF. The variable domain in full, completed from reference TRBV29-1 and TRBJ1-1, reads SAVISQKPSRDICQRGTSLTIQCQVDSQVTMMFWYRQQPGQSLTLIATANQGSEATYESGFVIDKFPISRPNLTFSTLTVSNMSPEDSSIYLCSGGQGENTEAFFGQGTRLTVV.